This T cell receptor beta chain stems from a study of T cell changes during pregnancy in multiple sclerosis. CDR3 length equals 16 residues. Germline trimming cut 5 bases from V and 7 bases from J; bases unmatched to any gene: 11. The germline gives CDR1 PRHDT, CDR2 FYEKMQ (reference sequence). The data were produced by immunoSEQ multiplex PCR, yet TCRdb's version contains in-frame clones alone and is incomplete. The table lists 80,000 to 100,000 clones, about nine tenths of them singletons. The receptor comes from a female donor in good health, enrolled as a control in a pregnancy study. The chain carries TRBV13 and TRBJ2-3, with TRBD2 identical over 11 bases. Sequences were derived from peripheral blood, sampled in the second trimester of pregnancy. The CDR3 DNA reads as TGTGCCAGCAGCCCACGGCCACTAGCGGGAGTCAATACGCAGTATTTT. This translates into CASSPRPLAGVNTQYF.